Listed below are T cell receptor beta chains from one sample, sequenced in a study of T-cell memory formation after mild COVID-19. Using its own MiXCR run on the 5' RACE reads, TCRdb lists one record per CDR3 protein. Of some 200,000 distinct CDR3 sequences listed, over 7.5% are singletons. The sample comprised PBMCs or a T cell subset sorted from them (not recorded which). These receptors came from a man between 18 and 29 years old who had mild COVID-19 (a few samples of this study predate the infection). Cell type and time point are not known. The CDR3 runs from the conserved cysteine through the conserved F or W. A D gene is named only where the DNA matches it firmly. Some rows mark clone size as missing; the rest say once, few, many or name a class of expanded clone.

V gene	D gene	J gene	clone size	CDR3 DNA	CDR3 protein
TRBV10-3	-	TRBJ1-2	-	TGTGCCATCAGTGAGGGCGGTCCGACTAACTATGGCTACACCTTC	CAISEGGPTNYGYTF
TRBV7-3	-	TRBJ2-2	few	TGTGCCAGCAGCTTGGGGGGTGCCACCGGGGAGCTGTTTTTT	CASSLGGATGELFF
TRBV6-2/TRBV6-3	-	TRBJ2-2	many	TGTGCCAGCACCCTCCAGGCAGGGAAGAACACCGGGGAGCTGTTTTTT	CASTLQAGKNTGELFF
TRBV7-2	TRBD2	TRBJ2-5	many	TGTGCCAGCAGCCCGGGGGGAGTATCGGGAGAGACCCAGTACTTC	CASSPGGVSGETQYF
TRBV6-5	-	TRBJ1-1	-	TGTGCCAGCAGTTCCCAAACTCGGCGGGCTTTCTTT	CASSSQTRRAFF
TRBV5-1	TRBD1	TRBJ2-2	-	TGCGCCAGCAGCTCCAATCGACAGGGTAGCACCGGGGAGCTGTTTTTT	CASSSNRQGSTGELFF
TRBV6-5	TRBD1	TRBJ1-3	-	TGTGCCAGCAGTTGGACAGGTAGCTCTGGAAACACCATATATTTT	CASSWTGSSGNTIYF
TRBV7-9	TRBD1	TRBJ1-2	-	TGTGCCAGCAGCGAAGACAGGGTGTTATATGGCTACACCTTC	CASSEDRVLYGYTF
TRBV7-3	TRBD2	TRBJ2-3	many	TGTGCCAGCAGCCCACTAGCGGGGGCCGCGCGGGCGCAGTATTTT	CASSPLAGAARAQYF
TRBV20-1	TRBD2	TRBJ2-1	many	TGCAGTGCTAGGCGGGGGGGCCGGAGAGAGCAGTTCTTC	CSARRGGRREQFF
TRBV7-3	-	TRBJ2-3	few	TGTGCCAGCAGCCCCGCCGGCTTAGAGGCGGATACGCAGTATTTT	CASSPAGLEADTQYF
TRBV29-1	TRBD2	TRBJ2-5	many	TGCAGCGCGACCTCGACTAGCGGGGGGGAGACCCAGTACTTC	CSATSTSGGETQYF
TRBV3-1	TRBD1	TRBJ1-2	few	TGTGCCAGCAGCCCGTGGGACAGCCAGAACTATGGCTACACCTTC	CASSPWDSQNYGYTF
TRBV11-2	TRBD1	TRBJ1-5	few	TGTGCCAGCAGCTTAGGGACCGGGACAGATAGCAATCAGCCCCAGCATTTT	CASSLGTGTDSNQPQHF
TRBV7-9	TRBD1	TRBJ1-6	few	TGTGCCAGCAGCTTGACCCGGGACAGTCATTCACCCCTCCACTTT	CASSLTRDSHSPLHF
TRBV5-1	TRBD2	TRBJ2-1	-	TGCGCCAGCACAAATAGCGGGGGGCACTACAATGAGCAGTTCTTC	CASTNSGGHYNEQFF
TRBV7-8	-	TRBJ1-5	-	TGTGCCAGCAGCTTTACATATAACGATCAGCCCCAGCATTTT	CASSFTYNDQPQHF
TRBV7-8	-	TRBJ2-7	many	TGTGCCAGCAGCTTATTGTTAGCCTACAGGGAGCAGTACTTC	CASSLLLAYREQYF
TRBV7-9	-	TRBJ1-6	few	TGTGCCAGCAGCCCGACCAGTTCACCCCTCCACTTT	CASSPTSSPLHF
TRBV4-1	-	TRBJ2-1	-	TGCGCCAGCAGCCAAGATAAACGGGGGAGCTCCTACAATGAGCAGTTCTTC	CASSQDKRGSSYNEQFF
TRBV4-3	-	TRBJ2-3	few	TGCGCCAGCAGCCAAGATTCTGACGGCGGCTCGGGGCGCACAGATACGCAGTATTTT	CASSQDSDGGSGRTDTQYF
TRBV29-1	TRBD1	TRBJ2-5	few	TGCAGCGTTGAACCGAGGGACAGCCAAGAGACCCAGTACTTC	CSVEPRDSQETQYF
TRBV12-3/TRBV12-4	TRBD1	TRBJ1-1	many	TGTGCCAGCAGGACAGGGGTTCGGGACACTGAAGCTTTCTTT	CASRTGVRDTEAFF
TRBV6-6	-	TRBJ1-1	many	TGTGCCAGCAGGTACGGCGACATGAACACTGAAGCTTTCTTT	CASRYGDMNTEAFF
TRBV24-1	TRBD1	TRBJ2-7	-	TGTGCCACCAGTGAGGGACAGGGGTCCCGCGAGCAGTACTTC	CATSEGQGSREQYF
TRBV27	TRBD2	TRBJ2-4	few	TGTGCCAGTAGCGGGGTAGCCAAAAACATTCAGTACTTC	CASSGVAKNIQYF
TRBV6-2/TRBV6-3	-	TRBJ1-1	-	TGTGCCAGCAGACACACAGGGCAAGCTTTCTTT	CASRHTGQAFF
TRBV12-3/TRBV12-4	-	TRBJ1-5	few	TGTGCCAGCAGTTTGGCCTCGGGGAACAATCAGCCCCAGCATTTT	CASSLASGNNQPQHF
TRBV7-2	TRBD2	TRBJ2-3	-	TGTGCCAGCAGCCTACGGGGGGGGAGAAACACAGATACGCAGTATTTT	CASSLRGGRNTDTQYF
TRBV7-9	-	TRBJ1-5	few	TGTGCCAGCAGCTTAGCCGGTGATAGCAATCAGCCCCAGCATTTT	CASSLAGDSNQPQHF
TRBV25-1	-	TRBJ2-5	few	TGTGCCAGCAGTGAATTGGGAGCAGGCTCCCTTAAGACCCAGTACTTC	CASSELGAGSLKTQYF
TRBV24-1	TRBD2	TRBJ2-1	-	TGTGCCACCAGTGGGTCTAGCGGGGACCACAATGAGCAGTTCTTC	CATSGSSGDHNEQFF
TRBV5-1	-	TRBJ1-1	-	TGCGCCAGCAGTCCGGTAGATGGCCTCCCTTCCCCATTCTTT	CASSPVDGLPSPFF
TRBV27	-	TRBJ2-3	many	TGTGCCAGCAGAACTCGACTAGACACAGATACGCAGTATTTT	CASRTRLDTDTQYF
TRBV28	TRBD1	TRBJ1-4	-	TGTGCCAGCAGATCCGGGACAGGGGTGTGGAAACTGTTTTTT	CASRSGTGVWKLFF
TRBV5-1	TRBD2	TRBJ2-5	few	TGCGCCAGCAGCCTCGTTAGCGGGGGGCCGGGGGTTGAGACCCAGTACTTC	CASSLVSGGPGVETQYF
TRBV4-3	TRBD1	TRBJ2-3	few	TGCGCCAGCAGCCCCCGGACAGGGAGACCAGATACGCAGTATTTT	CASSPRTGRPDTQYF
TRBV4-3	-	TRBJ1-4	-	TGCGCCAGCAGCCAAGATGTGGGGGAAAAACTGTTTTTT	CASSQDVGEKLFF
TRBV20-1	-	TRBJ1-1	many	TGCAGTGCTAGATTCGGGTCAGGGCCCACTGAAGCTTTCTTT	CSARFGSGPTEAFF
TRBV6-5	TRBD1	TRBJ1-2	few	TGTGCCAGCAGTCCGGGACAGGGCGGTCTCGGCTATGGCTACACCTTC	CASSPGQGGLGYGYTF
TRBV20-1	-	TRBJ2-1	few	TGCAGTGCGGCGGGGGCGAGAAATGAGCAGTTCTTC	CSAAGARNEQFF